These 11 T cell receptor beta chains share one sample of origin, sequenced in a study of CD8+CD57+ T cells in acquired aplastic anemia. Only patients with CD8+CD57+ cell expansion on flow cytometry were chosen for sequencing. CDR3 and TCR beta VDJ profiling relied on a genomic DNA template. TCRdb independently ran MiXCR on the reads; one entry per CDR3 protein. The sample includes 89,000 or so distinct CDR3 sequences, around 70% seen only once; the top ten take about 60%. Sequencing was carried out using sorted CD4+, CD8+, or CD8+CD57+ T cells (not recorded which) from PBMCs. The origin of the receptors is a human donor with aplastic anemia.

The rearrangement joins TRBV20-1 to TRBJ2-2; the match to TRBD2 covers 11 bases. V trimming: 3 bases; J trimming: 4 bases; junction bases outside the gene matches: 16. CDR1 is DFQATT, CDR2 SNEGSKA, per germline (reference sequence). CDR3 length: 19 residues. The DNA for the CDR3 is TGCAGTGCTAGGCCTAGTGGTAGCGGGGGGGCTCCCAGCACCGGGGAGCTGTTTTTT. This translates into CSARPSGSGGAPSTGELFF.

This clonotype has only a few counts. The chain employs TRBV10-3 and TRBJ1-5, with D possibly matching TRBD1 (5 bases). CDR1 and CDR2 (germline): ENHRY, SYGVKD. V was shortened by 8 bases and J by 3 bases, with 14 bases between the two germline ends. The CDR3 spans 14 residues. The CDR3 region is CAIGGVENNQPQHF. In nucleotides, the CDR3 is TGTGCCATCGGAGGGGTAGAGAACAATCAGCCCCAGCATTTT.

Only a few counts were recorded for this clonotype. DNA of the CDR3: TGTGCCAGCTCCAGGGAATCCTCCTACGAGCAGTACTTC. Protein product: CASSRESSYEQYF. The chain joins TRBV7-6 to TRBJ2-7, with TRBD1 as a possible D gene (5 bases). CDR3 size: 13 residues. From germline, CDR1 is SGHVS and CDR2 FNYEAQ. Deletions cut 8 bases from V and 0 bases from J, with 11 bases between. The whole variable domain, remainder taken from reference TRBV7-6 and TRBJ2-7, is GAGVSQSPRYKVTKRGQDVALRCDPISGHVSLYWYRQALGQGPEFLTYFNYEAQQDKSGLPNDRFSAERPEGSISTLTIQRTEQRDSAMYRCASSRESSYEQYFGPGTRLTVT.

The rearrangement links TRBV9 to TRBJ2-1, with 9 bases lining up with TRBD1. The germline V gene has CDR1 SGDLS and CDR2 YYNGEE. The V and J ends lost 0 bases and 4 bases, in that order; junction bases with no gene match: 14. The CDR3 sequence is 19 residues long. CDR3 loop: CASSVATTGGSVKYNEQFF. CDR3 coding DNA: TGTGCCAGCAGCGTAGCTACAACAGGGGGCAGTGTGAAGTACAATGAGCAGTTCTTC.

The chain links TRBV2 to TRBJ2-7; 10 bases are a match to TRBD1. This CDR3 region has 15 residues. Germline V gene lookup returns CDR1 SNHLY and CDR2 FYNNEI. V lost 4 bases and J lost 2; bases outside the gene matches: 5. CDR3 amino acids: CASSAGTGDAYEQYF. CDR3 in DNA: TGTGCCAGCAGTGCCGGGACAGGGGACGCCTACGAGCAGTACTTC.

CDR3 amino acids: CSAREATGPGELFF. The CDR3 nucleotides are TGCAGTGCTAGAGAGGCAACAGGGCCAGGGGAGCTGTTTTTT. This sequence joins TRBV20-1 and TRBJ2-2; possible D gene TRBD1, 6 bases. The CDR3 totals 14 residues. The germline CDR1 and CDR2 sequences are DFQATT and SNEGSKA (reference sequence). Trimming cost V 0 bases and J 8 bases, with 13 bases left between them.

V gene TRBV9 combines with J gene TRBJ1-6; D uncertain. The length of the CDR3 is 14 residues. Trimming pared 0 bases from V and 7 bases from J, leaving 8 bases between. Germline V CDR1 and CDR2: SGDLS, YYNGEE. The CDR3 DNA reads TGTGCCAGCAGCGTAGTGGGAGAAAATTCACCCCTCCACTTT. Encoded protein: CASSVVGENSPLHF.

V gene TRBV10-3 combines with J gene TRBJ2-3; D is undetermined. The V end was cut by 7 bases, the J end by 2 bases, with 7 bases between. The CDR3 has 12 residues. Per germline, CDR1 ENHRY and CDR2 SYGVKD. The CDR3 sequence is CAIKPDTDTQYF. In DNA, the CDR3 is TGTGCCATCAAGCCAGACACAGATACGCAGTATTTT.

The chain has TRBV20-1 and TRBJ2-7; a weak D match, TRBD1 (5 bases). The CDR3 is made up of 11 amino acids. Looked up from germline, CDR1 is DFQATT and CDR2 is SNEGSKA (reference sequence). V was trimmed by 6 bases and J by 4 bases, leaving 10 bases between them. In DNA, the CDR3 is TGCAGTGCCTATGACAGATACGAGCAGTACTTC. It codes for CSAYDRYEQYF.

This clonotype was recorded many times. DNA of the CDR3: TGTGCCAGCAACCTTGGCCCGGGACACCATTTGCGGAGCAATCAGCCCCAGCATTTT. It codes for CASNLGPGHHLRSNQPQHF. The rearrangement joins TRBV12-3 or TRBV12-4 to TRBJ1-5; D might be TRBD1 (6 bases). The CDR3 loop spans 19 amino acids. Trimming took 7 bases from V and 1 from J, leaving 26 bases between them.

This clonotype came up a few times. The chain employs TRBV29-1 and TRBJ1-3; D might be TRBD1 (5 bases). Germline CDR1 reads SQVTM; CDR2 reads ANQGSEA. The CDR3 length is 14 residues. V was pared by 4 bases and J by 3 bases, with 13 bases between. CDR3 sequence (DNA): TGCAGCGTTGCTGGAGGGGACTATGGAAACACCATATATTTT. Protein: CSVAGGDYGNTIYF.